This entry lists 25 T cell receptor beta chains sequenced from one sample in a study of shared T cell receptors in the human thymus. Here immunoSEQ multiplex PCR was the method, and the copy in TCRdb shows in-frame clones only, minus some. The sample holds approximately 760,000 clones, around 85% seen once. In addition, the sample was reused for a study of human thymus T cells.

The sequenced sample consisted of thymocytes. Receptor source: a girl less than two years old with a congenital heart defect.

CDR3 sequence (DNA): TGTGCCAGCAAAGCGGGGGGGCCCCATGAGCAGTTCTTC. Encoded protein: CASKAGGPHEQFF. The chain joins TRBV6-5 to TRBJ2-1, with 10 bases matching TRBD2. The CDR3 runs to 13 residues. Germline CDR1 MNHEY, CDR2 SVGAGI. Trimming at V came to 7 bases and at J to 8 bases, leaving 5 bases not matched to a gene.

This rearrangement joins TRBV7-7 to TRBJ1-4, with TRBD1 matching over 7 bases. V gave up 4 bases and J gave up 8 bases; unmatched junction bases: 4. CDR1 and CDR2 (germline): SSHAT, FNYEAQ (reference sequence). The CDR3 is made up of 13 amino acids. CDR3 DNA: TGTGCCAGCAGCTCGGGACAGTCCGAAAAACTGTTTTTT. As protein: CASSSGQSEKLFF.

This chain joins TRBV6-6 and TRBJ1-5; TRBD1 might be the D (5 bases). CDR3 length equals 14 residues. Trimming took off 5 bases at V and 0 bases at J, with 8 bases between the two ends. Germline V lookup: CDR1 MNHNY, CDR2 SVGAGI (reference sequence). CDR3 in DNA: TGTGCCAGCAGTCACAGGTATAGCAATCAGCCCCAGCATTTT. Translated: CASSHRYSNQPQHF.

This chain connects TRBV5-1 to TRBJ2-3; 11 nucleotides line up with TRBD2. The length of the CDR3 is 18 residues. J lost 4 bases, V lost 2 bases, and 12 bases had no gene match. CDR1 is SGHRS, CDR2 YFSETQ, per germline. CDR3 in amino acids: CASSFVTETSGAADTQYF. CDR3 DNA: TGCGCCAGCAGCTTCGTAACCGAGACTAGCGGGGCGGCAGATACGCAGTATTTT.

The rearrangement links TRBV7-3 to TRBJ1-1; possible D gene TRBD1, 6 bases. This CDR3 has 15 amino acids. Germline V gives CDR1 SGHTA, CDR2 FQGTGA. V lost 1 base and J lost 1, with 10 bases in between. CDR3 nucleotide sequence: TGTGCCAGCAGCTTAATACCACAGGGGAACACTGAAGCTTTCTTT. This codes for CASSLIPQGNTEAFF.

This clone was counted only a few times. This sequence joins TRBV5-5 and TRBJ2-7; no clear D gene. This CDR3 has 14 residues. The V gene's germline CDR1 is SGHKS and CDR2 YYEKEE (reference sequence). V lost 0 bases and J 3 bases, leaving 10 bases between the germline ends. The DNA of the CDR3 is TGTGCCAGCAGCTTGGGAGGTAGGAGCTACGAGCAGTACTTC. Its protein product is CASSLGGRSYEQYF.

The rearrangement joins TRBV7-9 to TRBJ2-1; 7 bases agree with TRBD1. CDR1 is SEHNR, CDR2 FQNEAQ, per germline (reference sequence). After removal of 5 bases from V and 3 bases from J, the junction contained 13 bases not matched to a gene. This CDR3 region has 17 residues. CDR3 residues: CASSPRPGTEVYNEQFF. The CDR3 coding sequence is TGTGCCAGCAGCCCTCGGCCCGGGACAGAGGTCTACAATGAGCAGTTCTTC.

The V gene is TRBV7-9, the J gene TRBJ1-1, with 8 bases aligning to TRBD1. The CDR3 extends over 12 amino acids. Germline CDR1 and CDR2: SEHNR and FQNEAQ (reference sequence). Trimming cost V 5 bases and J 10 bases; bases outside gene matches: 6. This CDR3 is CASSTDRESAFF. The DNA of the CDR3 is TGTGCCAGCAGCACGGACAGGGAATCAGCTTTCTTT. The variable domain in full, with the rest retrieved from reference TRBV7-9 and TRBJ1-1, is DTGVSQNPRHKITKRGQNVTFRCDPISEHNRLYWYRQTLGQGPEFLTYFQNEAQLEKSRLLSDRFSAERPKGSFSTLEIQRTEQGDSAMYLCASSTDRESAFFGQGTRLTVV.

The DNA for the CDR3 is TGTGCCAGCAGCTCGGAACCGGGACTAGCGGGGGTGTTAGAGACCCAGTACTTC. Its translation is CASSSEPGLAGVLETQYF. The chain employs TRBV7-9 and TRBJ2-5, with 14 bases aligning to TRBD2. The CDR3 sequence is 18 residues long. Trimming at V came to 4 bases and at J to 4 bases, leaving 11 bases not matched to a gene. CDR1 is SEHNR, CDR2 FQNEAQ, per germline (reference sequence).

The chain combines TRBV7-8 with TRBJ1-4; D gene uncertain. This CDR3 contains 15 residues. Per germline, CDR1 SGHVS and CDR2 FQNEAQ. Trimming removed 5 bases at V and 0 bases at J, with 10 bases between. The CDR3 spells CASSEGSPTNEKLFF. CDR3 sequence (DNA): TGTGCCAGCAGCGAGGGCTCTCCAACTAATGAAAAACTGTTTTTT.

The genes are TRBV28 and TRBJ1-3, with D possibly being TRBD1 (5 bases). With 3 bases removed from V and 2 bases from J, the gap between germline ends came to 14 bases. From germline, CDR1 is MDHEN and CDR2 SYDVKM. There are 16 residues in the CDR3. CDR3 region: CASSFPGWTTGNTIYF. In nucleotides, the CDR3 is TGTGCCAGCAGTTTTCCCGGCTGGACAACTGGAAACACCATATATTTT. Combining the CDR3 with reference TRBV28 and TRBJ1-3 gives the whole variable domain DVKVTQSSRYLVKRTGEKVFLECVQDMDHENMFWYRQDPGLGLRLIYFSYDVKMKEKGDIPEGYSVSREKKERFSLILESASTNQTSMYLCASSFPGWTTGNTIYFGEGSWLTVV.

The chain is built from TRBV7-9 and TRBJ2-1, with 10 nucleotides matching TRBD1. Per germline, CDR1 SEHNR and CDR2 FQNEAQ (reference sequence). This CDR3 region has 15 residues. Germline trimming cut 6 bases from V and 9 bases from J; bases unmatched to any gene: 11. The CDR3 DNA is TGTGCCAGCAGGTATCCGGGACAGGGGCGTGGTGAGCAGTTCTTC. Its protein is CASRYPGQGRGEQFF.

The J gene is TRBJ1-4, the V gene TRBV2; D may be TRBD1 (5 bases). The CDR3 is made up of 14 amino acids. V was pared by 6 bases and J by 0 bases, with 8 bases between. CDR1 is SNHLY and CDR2 is FYNNEI in the germline V gene. The CDR3 DNA follows: TGTGCCAGCAGACAGGTTACAACTAATGAAAAACTGTTTTTT. Amino acid sequence: CASRQVTTNEKLFF.

This clone was recorded once. V and J are TRBV7-8 and TRBJ1-2; possibly TRBD1 for D (6 bases). V shed 2 bases and J shed 8 bases, with 12 bases lying between them. The length of the CDR3 is 13 residues. Germline V gives CDR1 SGHVS, CDR2 FQNEAQ. DNA of the CDR3: TGTGCCAGCAGCTTACCCTACAGGGACGGCTACACCTTC. Translating it yields CASSLPYRDGYTF.

The rearrangement links TRBV5-1 to TRBJ1-2, with D maybe TRBD1 (6 bases). This CDR3 spans 13 amino acids. Between the trimmed V and J ends, which lost 0 bases and 6 bases, there was a span of 9 bases. CDR1 and CDR2 from the germline V gene are SGHRS and YFSETQ. Here the CDR3 DNA reads TGCGCCAGCAGCTTGGTGGCAGGGGATGGCTACACCTTC. Amino acids: CASSLVAGDGYTF.

The chain joins TRBV6-6 to TRBJ1-1; D is undetermined. From germline, CDR1 is MNHNY and CDR2 SVGAGI (reference sequence). Trimming shortened V by 5 bases and J by 0 bases, and 7 bases separated the two germline ends. This CDR3 is 13 amino acids long. The CDR3 DNA follows: TGTGCCAGCAGTCCCTTAATGAACACTGAAGCTTTCTTT. This encodes CASSPLMNTEAFF.

J is TRBJ1-2 and V is TRBV10-3; 7 nucleotides agree with TRBD1. Germline V gene lookup returns CDR1 ENHRY and CDR2 SYGVKD. CDR3 length equals 13 residues. The ends lost 7 bases at V and 6 bases at J; junction bases unmatched: 8. CDR3 DNA sequence: TGTGCCATCATGAACAGGGGAGGTCATGGCTACACCTTC. It yields the protein CAIMNRGGHGYTF.

The rearrangement uses TRBV28 and TRBJ1-6; 10 nucleotides line up with TRBD1. J gave up 1 base and V 6 bases, and 6 bases lay outside the gene matches. CDR1 is MDHEN, CDR2 SYDVKM, per germline. The CDR3 loop spans 17 amino acids. The CDR3 reads CASSPRQGASYNSPLHF. In DNA, the CDR3 is TGTGCCAGCAGCCCCCGACAGGGGGCGTCCTATAATTCACCCCTCCACTTT.

This clone came up a few times. The V call is TRBV14, the J call TRBJ1-3; unclear D gene. V was trimmed by 4 bases and J by 0 bases, leaving 13 bases between them. The V gene's germline CDR1 is SGHDN and CDR2 FVKESK. This CDR3 is built from 16 residues. The CDR3 sequence is CASSPEASASGNTIYF. The CDR3 nucleotides are TGTGCCAGCAGCCCCGAGGCATCGGCCTCTGGAAACACCATATATTTT.

The V gene is TRBV7-6, the J gene TRBJ1-2, with 7 bases that match TRBD1. The CDR3 length is 12 residues. The V segment lost 5 bases and the J segment 8 bases; nucleotides outside the gene matches: 5. Germline values: CDR1 SGHVS, CDR2 FNYEAQ. Here the CDR3 reads CASSDTGVGYTF. CDR3 sequence (DNA): TGTGCCAGCAGCGATACAGGGGTCGGCTACACCTTC.

The chain has TRBV7-9 and TRBJ1-6, with D unclear. V shed 0 bases and J shed 0 bases, with 15 bases lying between them. Germline V gives CDR1 SEHNR, CDR2 FQNEAQ (reference sequence). There are 19 residues in the CDR3. CDR3 sequence: CASSLAERELRSYNSPLHF. The CDR3 region has the DNA TGTGCCAGCAGCTTAGCGGAGAGGGAGCTACGCTCCTATAATTCACCCCTCCACTTT. Full variable domain (outside the CDR3, taken from reference TRBV7-9 and TRBJ1-6): DTGVSQNPRHKITKRGQNVTFRCDPISEHNRLYWYRQTLGQGPEFLTYFQNEAQLEKSRLLSDRFSAERPKGSFSTLEIQRTEQGDSAMYLCASSLAERELRSYNSPLHFGNGTRLTVT.

This chain links TRBV7-8 with TRBJ1-5, with 9 bases fitting TRBD1. Germline V gene lookup returns CDR1 SGHVS and CDR2 FQNEAQ. With V trimmed by 7 bases and J by 8 bases, 9 bases remained unmatched. The CDR3 covers 14 residues. CDR3 in DNA: TGTGCCAGCACCCCCGGACAGGGGAAGGAGCCCCAGCATTTT. Its protein product is CASTPGQGKEPQHF.

The chain joins TRBV5-6 to TRBJ2-7; TRBD1 is a possible D gene (6 bases). This CDR3 is 16 amino acids long. Germline V gene data show CDR1 as SGHDT and CDR2 as YYEEEE. With 4 bases removed from V and 7 bases from J, the gap between germline ends came to 24 bases. DNA of the CDR3: TGTGCCAGCAGCCTTCTTGCTCCCAGGGGATCGCGGGAGCAGTACTTC. It codes for CASSLLAPRGSREQYF.

This chain connects TRBV13 to TRBJ2-5, with 11 bases lining up with TRBD2. The J call is in doubt because the DNA end fits TRBJ2-7 better. Germline V lookup: CDR1 PRHDT, CDR2 FYEKMQ (reference sequence). The CDR3 extends over 13 amino acids. The CDR3 loop reads CASSLAGGGEQYF. Written as DNA, the CDR3 is TGTGCCAGCAGCCTAGCGGGGGGCGGCGAGCAGTACTTC.

This clone showed up just once. This rearrangement joins TRBV5-1 to TRBJ2-1; 14 bases fit TRBD2. The junction had 14 bases not matched to a gene; V was cut back by 3 bases and J by 3 bases. This CDR3 region has 20 residues. Germline CDR1 and CDR2: SGHRS and YFSETQ. Written as DNA, the CDR3 is TGCGCCAGCAGCTCGACCGACGGACTAGCGGGGGGCCCCGACTACAATGAGCAGTTCTTC. Protein: CASSSTDGLAGGPDYNEQFF.